The rows below give T cell receptor beta chains drawn from one sample of a study of T-cell memory formation after mild COVID-19. TCRdb itself ran the 5' RACE reads through MiXCR, one entry per CDR3 protein. The table records 55,000 to 75,000 distinct CDR3 sequences, roughly 26% of them present only once. Material for sequencing was PBMCs or a T cell subset sorted from them (not recorded which). The receptor source for this set is a young man who had mild COVID-19 (a few samples of this study predate the infection). Cell type and time point are not known. The conserved cysteine and the conserved F or W are not part of the CDR3 here. D genes are given only for firm matches. Some rows have no size entry. The others give once, few or many, or a class for an expanded clone.

j_call clone_size d_call v_call cdr3_aa
TRBJ2-3 few TRBD2 TRBV6-5 ASSYKSAGDTQY
TRBJ2-1 few NA TRBV5-5 ASSRGANEQF
TRBJ2-3 NA TRBD2 TRBV4-3 ASSQDPSGGFTDTQY
TRBJ2-1 many NA TRBV5-4 ASSSYEAFGQF
TRBJ2-5 NA TRBD2 TRBV7-2 ASSTGTSVWGETQY
TRBJ2-1 NA NA TRBV7-2 ASGTLGLSSYNEQF
TRBJ2-1 many TRBD2 TRBV7-9 ASRYSGGALNEQF
TRBJ1-2 NA NA TRBV12-3/TRBV12-4 ASRSSRDPFYGYT
TRBJ2-5 few NA TRBV20-1 SARGRTERETQY
TRBJ2-7 few TRBD1 TRBV12-3/TRBV12-4 ASSLPPGRGSEQY
TRBJ1-6 NA NA TRBV6-2/TRBV6-3 ASAISLGPMNSPLH
TRBJ2-4 NA TRBD1 TRBV18 ASSPGTGKIAKNIQY
TRBJ2-1 NA NA TRBV29-1 SVESGYNEQF
TRBJ1-5 NA NA TRBV5-1 ASSPPPLVWGPRTSNQPQH
TRBJ2-7 once TRBD2 TRBV27 ASSFNGGGYEQY
TRBJ2-1 NA NA TRBV6-5 ASSALNEQF
TRBJ2-2 many NA TRBV7-8 ASGNRNTGELF
TRBJ2-1 few NA TRBV7-3 ASSITGSDEQF
TRBJ2-3 NA TRBD1 TRBV7-2 ASSLALRGGGRTDTQY
TRBJ2-6 NA NA TRBV4-3 ASSQDTRDAGANVLT
TRBJ2-1 NA TRBD1 TRBV5-1 ASSLRTGAYNEQF
TRBJ2-5 many TRBD2 TRBV6-1 ASSELAGGPETQY
TRBJ2-3 NA TRBD1 TRBV4-1 ASSHPRGDTQY
TRBJ1-3 NA NA TRBV7-2 ASSLGGGGNTIY
TRBJ2-1 NA TRBD2 TRBV12-3/TRBV12-4 ASRRTSGEYNEQF
TRBJ2-1 few NA TRBV28 ASSLYPAEPQF
TRBJ2-3 NA NA TRBV9 ASSDPGTSTDTQY
TRBJ2-5 NA NA TRBV4-1 ASSLLQVRETQY
TRBJ2-2 NA NA TRBV7-3 ASSLSPAPGTGELF
TRBJ1-1 few NA TRBV5-1 ASKVKDTEAF
TRBJ1-3 few NA TRBV20-1 SAPGPRRAGNTIY